Presented here are 7 T cell receptor beta chains from one specimen sequenced in a study of Ad26.COV2.S vaccination and SARS-CoV-2 variants. Using immunoSEQ multiplex PCR, the repertoire was profiled, and TCRdb retains in-frame clones only, with some absent. Of a few hundred thousand clones in the sample, 88% are singletons; the top ten hold 3.6%. Treatment specified: around 19 received Ad26.COV2.S at low or high dose, single or two shots; roughly five received placebo; per-sample allocation not given. Specimen acquisition occurred on day 63 following the initial vaccine or placebo injection. The material was peripheral blood, obtained in a trial of Ad26.COV2.S vaccine versus placebo. These receptor sequences come from a person between 18 and 65 years old who received the Ad26.COV2.S COVID-19 vaccine or a placebo.

The count of this clone is one. The V call is TRBV5-1, the J call TRBJ2-3; D assignment may be TRBD1 or TRBD2 (5 bases each). Per germline, CDR1 SGHRS and CDR2 YFSETQ. The CDR3 extends over 16 amino acids. Trimming pared 4 bases from V and 2 bases from J, leaving 17 bases between. The CDR3 reads CASSPVRDENTDTQYF. CDR3 in DNA: TGCGCCAGCAGCCCGGTCCGGGACGAAAACACAGATACGCAGTATTTT.

This sequence joins TRBV30 and TRBJ1-5; 10 bases align to TRBD1. The V segment lost 1 base and the J segment 5 bases; nucleotides outside the gene matches: 2. CDR3 length: 14 amino acids. Per the germline V gene, CDR1 is GTSNPN and CDR2 is SVGIG (reference sequence). Here the CDR3 reads CAWSGGQGHQPQHF. In DNA, the CDR3 is TGTGCCTGGAGTGGGGGACAGGGGCATCAGCCCCAGCATTTT.

CDR3 sequence: CASSRGTGGANVDTQYF. The CDR3 region has the DNA TGTGCCAGCTCACGCGGGACAGGGGGCGCAAATGTAGATACGCAGTATTTT. The V and J genes are TRBV18 and TRBJ2-3; TRBD1 matches at 12 bases. CDR1 is KGHSH and CDR2 is LQKENI in the germline V gene. This CDR3 contains 17 residues. V shed 4 bases, J shed 5 bases, and the junction held 10 bases outside the gene matches.

The chain is built from TRBV2 and TRBJ1-6; 8 nucleotides match TRBD1. Germline V gene lookup returns CDR1 SNHLY and CDR2 FYNNEI. The trim removed 7 bases at V and 6 bases at J, leaving 11 bases unmatched. This CDR3 contains 16 residues. The chain's CDR3 is CASTEDRVRSNSPLHF. In DNA, the CDR3 is TGTGCCAGCACCGAGGACAGGGTGCGCAGTAATTCACCCCTCCACTTT.

The chain couples TRBV6-5 to TRBJ1-5; D unresolved. V was shortened by 8 bases and J by 4 bases, with 12 bases between the two germline ends. Germline V CDR1 and CDR2: MNHEY, SVGAGI. This CDR3 has 13 amino acids. The CDR3 nucleotides are TGTGCCAGCTCCCCAGCGAGAAATCAGCCCCAGCATTTT. It specifies CASSPARNQPQHF.

The chain links TRBV6-1 to TRBJ2-7; D is ambiguous. This CDR3 contains 13 residues. CDR1 MNHNS and CDR2 SASEGT come from the germline V gene. Trimming removed 2 bases from V and 0 bases from J, with 5 bases in between. The CDR3 sequence: CASSESPSYEQYF. The CDR3 DNA follows: TGTGCCAGCAGTGAAAGTCCCTCCTACGAGCAGTACTTC.

This clone appeared a few times. The chain couples TRBV19 to TRBJ2-5; 10 nucleotides align to TRBD2. The junction had 2 bases not matched to a gene; V was cut back by 8 bases and J by 2 bases. Germline assignment: CDR1 LNHDA and CDR2 SQIVND (reference sequence). The CDR3 is 13 amino acids. Written as DNA, the CDR3 is TGTGCCAGTTCTAGCGGGGGACAAGAGACCCAGTACTTC. This translates into CASSSGGQETQYF.